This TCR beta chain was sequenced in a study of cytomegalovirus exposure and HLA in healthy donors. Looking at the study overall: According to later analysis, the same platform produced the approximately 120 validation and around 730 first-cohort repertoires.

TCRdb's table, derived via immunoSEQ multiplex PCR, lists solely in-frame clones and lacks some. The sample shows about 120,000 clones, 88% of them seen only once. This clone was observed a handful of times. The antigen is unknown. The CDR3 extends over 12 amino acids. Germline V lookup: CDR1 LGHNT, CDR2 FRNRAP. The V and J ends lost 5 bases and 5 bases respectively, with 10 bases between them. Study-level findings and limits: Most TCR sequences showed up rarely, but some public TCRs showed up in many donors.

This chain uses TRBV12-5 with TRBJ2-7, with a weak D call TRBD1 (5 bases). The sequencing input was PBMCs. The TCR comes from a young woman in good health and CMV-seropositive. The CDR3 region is CASGRDSHEQYF. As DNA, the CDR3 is TGTGCTAGTGGTCGCGACAGCCACGAGCAGTACTTC.